This T cell receptor beta chain was sequenced during a study of blood T cell repertoires in COVID-19. Across the whole study: Both acute and convalescent COVID-19 samples were obtained from the United States, Italy and Spain.

In the authors' workflow: From reference gene primer amplification, estimates of nucleated cell counts were derived. Only in-frame clones appear in the TCRdb table, and some are missing; sequencing was by immunoSEQ multiplex PCR. The D gene and trimming were derived from the DNA, and the V and J assignments and clone size from that table. Among roughly 360,000 clones, more than 65% were seen once, and the ten largest hold 0.85% to 1.3%. The V and J ends lost 5 bases and 11 bases respectively, with 18 bases between them. CDR3 length equals 13 residues. Germline CDR1 reads KGHSH; CDR2 reads LQKENI. The sequencing sample was made of peripheral blood. The chain recombines TRBV18 with TRBJ1-1; D is possibly TRBD1 (6 bases). The source is a human donor with acute or convalescent COVID-19. The donor label of this sample is uncertain. The CDR3 region has the DNA TGTGCCAGCTCAGCGACGGCGGGTCAGGGGGCTTTCTTT. Protein product: CASSATAGQGAFF.